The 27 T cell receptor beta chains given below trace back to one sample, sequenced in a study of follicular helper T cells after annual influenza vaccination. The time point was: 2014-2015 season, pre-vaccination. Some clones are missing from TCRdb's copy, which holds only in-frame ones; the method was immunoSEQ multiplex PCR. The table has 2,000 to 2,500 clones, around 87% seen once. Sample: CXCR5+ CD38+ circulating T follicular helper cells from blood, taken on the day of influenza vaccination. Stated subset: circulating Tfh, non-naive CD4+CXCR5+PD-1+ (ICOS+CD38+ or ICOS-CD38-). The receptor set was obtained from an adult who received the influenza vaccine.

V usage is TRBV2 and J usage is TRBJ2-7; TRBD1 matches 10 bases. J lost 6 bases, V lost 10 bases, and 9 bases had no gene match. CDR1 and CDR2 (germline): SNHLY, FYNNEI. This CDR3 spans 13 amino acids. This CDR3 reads CAIAGDRGREQYF. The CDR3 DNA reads TGTGCCATTGCCGGGGACAGGGGCCGCGAGCAGTACTTC.

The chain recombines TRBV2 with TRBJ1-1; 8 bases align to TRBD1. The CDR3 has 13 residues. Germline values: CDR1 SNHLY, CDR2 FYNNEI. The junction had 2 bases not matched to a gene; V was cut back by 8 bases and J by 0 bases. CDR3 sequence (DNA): TGTGCCAGCGGCAGGGGGCTGAACACTGAAGCTTTCTTT. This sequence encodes CASGRGLNTEAFF.

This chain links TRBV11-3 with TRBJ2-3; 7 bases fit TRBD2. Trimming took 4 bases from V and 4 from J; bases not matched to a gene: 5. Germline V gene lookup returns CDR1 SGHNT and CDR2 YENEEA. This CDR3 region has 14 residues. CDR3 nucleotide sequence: TGTGCCAGCAGCTCAAGACTAGCCCCAGATACGCAGTATTTT. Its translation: CASSSRLAPDTQYF.

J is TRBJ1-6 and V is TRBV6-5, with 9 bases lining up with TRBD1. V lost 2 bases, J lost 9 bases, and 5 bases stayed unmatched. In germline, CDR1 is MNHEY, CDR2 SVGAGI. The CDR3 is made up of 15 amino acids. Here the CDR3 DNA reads TGTGCCAGCAGTTACGGGGGACAGGGAGCTTCACCCCTCCACTTT. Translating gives CASSYGGQGASPLHF.

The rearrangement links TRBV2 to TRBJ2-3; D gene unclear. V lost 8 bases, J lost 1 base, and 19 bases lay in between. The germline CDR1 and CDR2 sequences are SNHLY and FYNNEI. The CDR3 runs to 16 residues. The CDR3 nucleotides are TGTGCCAGCGCGCTTACCTCTAGATCCGGCACAGATACGCAGTATTTT. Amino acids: CASALTSRSGTDTQYF.

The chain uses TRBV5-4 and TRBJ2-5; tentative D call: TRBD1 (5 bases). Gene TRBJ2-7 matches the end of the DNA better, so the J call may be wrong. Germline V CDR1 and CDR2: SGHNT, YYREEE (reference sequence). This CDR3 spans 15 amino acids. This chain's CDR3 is CASSLGPDSSYEQYF. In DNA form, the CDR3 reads TGTGCCAGCAGCTTGGGTCCCGACAGCTCCTACGAGCAGTACTTC.

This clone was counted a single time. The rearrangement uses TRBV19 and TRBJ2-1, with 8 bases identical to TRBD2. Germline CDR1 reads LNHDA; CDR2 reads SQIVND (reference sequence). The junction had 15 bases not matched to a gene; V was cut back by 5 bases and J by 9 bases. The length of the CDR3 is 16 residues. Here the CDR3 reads CASSLTGTSVVGEQFF. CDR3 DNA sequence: TGTGCCAGTAGTTTAACCGGGACTAGTGTTGTCGGTGAGCAGTTCTTC.

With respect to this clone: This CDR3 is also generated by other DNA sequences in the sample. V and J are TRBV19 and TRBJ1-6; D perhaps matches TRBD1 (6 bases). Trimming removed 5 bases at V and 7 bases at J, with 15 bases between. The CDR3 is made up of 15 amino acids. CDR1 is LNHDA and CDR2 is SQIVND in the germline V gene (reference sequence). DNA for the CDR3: TGTGCCAGTAGTCCTTATACAGGGTCGAATTCACCCCTCCACTTT. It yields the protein CASSPYTGSNSPLHF. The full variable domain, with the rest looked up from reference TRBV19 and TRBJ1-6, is DGGITQSPKYLFRKEGQNVTLSCEQNLNHDAMYWYRQDPGQGLRLIYYSQIVNDFQKGDIAEGYSVSREKKESFPLTVTSAQKNPTAFYLCASSPYTGSNSPLHFGNGTRLTVT.

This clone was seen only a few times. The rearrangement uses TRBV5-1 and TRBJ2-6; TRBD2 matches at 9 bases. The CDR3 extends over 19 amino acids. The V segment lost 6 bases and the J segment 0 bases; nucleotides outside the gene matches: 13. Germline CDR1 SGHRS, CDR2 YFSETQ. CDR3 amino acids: CASMNPGLAGFSGANVLTF. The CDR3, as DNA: TGCGCCAGCATGAACCCGGGGCTAGCGGGATTCTCTGGGGCCAACGTCCTGACTTTC.

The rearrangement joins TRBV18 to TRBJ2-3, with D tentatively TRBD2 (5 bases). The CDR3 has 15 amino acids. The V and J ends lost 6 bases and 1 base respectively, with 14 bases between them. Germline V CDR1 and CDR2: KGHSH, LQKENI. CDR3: CASSEWAGGTDTQYF. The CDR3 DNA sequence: TGTGCCAGCTCGGAATGGGCGGGCGGCACAGATACGCAGTATTTT.

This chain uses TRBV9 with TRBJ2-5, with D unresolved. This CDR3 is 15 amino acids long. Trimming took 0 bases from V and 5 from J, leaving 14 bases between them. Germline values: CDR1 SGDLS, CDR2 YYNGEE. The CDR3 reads CASSVEPHSRETQYF. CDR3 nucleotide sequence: TGTGCCAGCAGCGTAGAACCCCACAGTAGGGAGACCCAGTACTTC.

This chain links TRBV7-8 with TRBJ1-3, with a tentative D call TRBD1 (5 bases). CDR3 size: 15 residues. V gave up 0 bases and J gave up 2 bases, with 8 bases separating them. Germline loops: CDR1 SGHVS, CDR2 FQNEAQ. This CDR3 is CASSLAGGAGNTIYF. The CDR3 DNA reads TGTGCCAGCAGCTTAGCGGGAGGGGCTGGAAACACCATATATTTT.

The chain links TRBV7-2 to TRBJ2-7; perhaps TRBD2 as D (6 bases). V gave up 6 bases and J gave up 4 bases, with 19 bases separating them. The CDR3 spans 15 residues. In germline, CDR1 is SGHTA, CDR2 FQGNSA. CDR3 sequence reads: CASSSPGGGRYEQYF. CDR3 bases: TGTGCCAGCAGTTCGCCGGGCGGAGGGAGGTACGAGCAGTACTTC. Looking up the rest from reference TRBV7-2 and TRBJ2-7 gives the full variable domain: GAGVSQSPSNKVTEKGKDVELRCDPISGHTALYWYRQSLGQGLEFLIYFQGNSAPDKSGLPSDRFSAERTGGSVSTLTIQRTQQEDSAVYLCASSSPGGGRYEQYFGPGTRLTVT.

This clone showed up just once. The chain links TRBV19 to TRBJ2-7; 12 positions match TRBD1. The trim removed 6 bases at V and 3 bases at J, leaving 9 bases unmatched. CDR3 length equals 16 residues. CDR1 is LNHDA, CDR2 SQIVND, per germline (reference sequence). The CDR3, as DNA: TGTGCCAGTAGGTACGCCGGGACAGGGGGCGTCTACGAGCAGTACTTC. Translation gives CASRYAGTGGVYEQYF.

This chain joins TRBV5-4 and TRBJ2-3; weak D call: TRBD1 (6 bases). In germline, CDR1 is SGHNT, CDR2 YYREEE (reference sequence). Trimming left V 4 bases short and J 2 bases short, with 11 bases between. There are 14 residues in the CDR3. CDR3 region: CASSRDRFTDTQYF. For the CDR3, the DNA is TGTGCCAGCAGCCGCGACAGGTTCACAGATACGCAGTATTTT.

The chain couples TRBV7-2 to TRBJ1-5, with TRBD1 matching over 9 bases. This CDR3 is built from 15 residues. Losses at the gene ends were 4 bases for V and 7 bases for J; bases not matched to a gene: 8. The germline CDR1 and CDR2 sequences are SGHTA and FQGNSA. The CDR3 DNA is TGTGCCAGCAGCTATAGGACAGGGGCAGGACAGCCCCAGCATTTT. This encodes CASSYRTGAGQPQHF.

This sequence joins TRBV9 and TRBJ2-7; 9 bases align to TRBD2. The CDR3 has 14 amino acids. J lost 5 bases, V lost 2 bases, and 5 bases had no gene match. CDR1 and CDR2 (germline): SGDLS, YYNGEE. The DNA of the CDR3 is TGTGCCAGCAGCGTTTCAGCGGGGGGCCACGAGCAGTACTTC. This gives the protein CASSVSAGGHEQYF.

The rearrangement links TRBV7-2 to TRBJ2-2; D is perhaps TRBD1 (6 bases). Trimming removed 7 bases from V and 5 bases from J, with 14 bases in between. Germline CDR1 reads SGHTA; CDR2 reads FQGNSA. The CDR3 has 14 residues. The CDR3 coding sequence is TGTGCCAGCACCCTTTTACAGGGAACCGGGGAGCTGTTTTTT. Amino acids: CASTLLQGTGELFF.

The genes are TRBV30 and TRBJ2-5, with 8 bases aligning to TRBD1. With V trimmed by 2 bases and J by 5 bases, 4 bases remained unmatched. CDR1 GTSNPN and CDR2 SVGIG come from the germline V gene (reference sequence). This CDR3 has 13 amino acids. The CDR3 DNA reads TGTGCCTGGAGTACCCAGGGGGCTGAGACCCAGTACTTC. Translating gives CAWSTQGAETQYF.

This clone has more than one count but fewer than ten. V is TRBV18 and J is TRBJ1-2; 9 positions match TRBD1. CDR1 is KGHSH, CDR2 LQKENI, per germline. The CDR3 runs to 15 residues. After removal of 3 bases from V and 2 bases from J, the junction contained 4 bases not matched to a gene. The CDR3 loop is CASSPSGTGNYGYTF. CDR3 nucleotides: TGTGCCAGCTCACCCTCCGGGACAGGGAACTATGGCTACACCTTC.

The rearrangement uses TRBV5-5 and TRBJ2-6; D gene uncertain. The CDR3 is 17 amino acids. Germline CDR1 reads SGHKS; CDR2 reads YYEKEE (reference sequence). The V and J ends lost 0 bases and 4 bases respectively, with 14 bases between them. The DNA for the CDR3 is TGTGCCAGCAGCTTGGCCAGAGGTGGGTCCGGGGCCAACGTCCTGACTTTC. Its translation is CASSLARGGSGANVLTF.

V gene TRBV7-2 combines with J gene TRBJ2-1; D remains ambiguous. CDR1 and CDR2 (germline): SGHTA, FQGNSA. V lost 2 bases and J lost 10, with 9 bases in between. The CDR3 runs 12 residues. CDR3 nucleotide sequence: TGTGCCAGCAGCTTAAGGCGGTCCGAGCAGTTCTTC. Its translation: CASSLRRSEQFF.

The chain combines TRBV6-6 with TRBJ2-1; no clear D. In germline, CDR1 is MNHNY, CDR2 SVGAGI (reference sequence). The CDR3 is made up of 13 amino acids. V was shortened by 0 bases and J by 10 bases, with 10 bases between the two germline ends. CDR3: CASSYSNGEEQFF. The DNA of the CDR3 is TGTGCCAGCAGTTACTCGAATGGAGAAGAGCAGTTCTTC.

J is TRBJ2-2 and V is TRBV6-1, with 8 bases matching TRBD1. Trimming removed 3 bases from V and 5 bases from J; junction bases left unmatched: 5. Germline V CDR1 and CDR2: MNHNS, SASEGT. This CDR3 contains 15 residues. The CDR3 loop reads CASSDQDRATGELFF. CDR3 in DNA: TGTGCCAGCAGTGATCAGGACAGGGCAACCGGGGAGCTGTTTTTT.

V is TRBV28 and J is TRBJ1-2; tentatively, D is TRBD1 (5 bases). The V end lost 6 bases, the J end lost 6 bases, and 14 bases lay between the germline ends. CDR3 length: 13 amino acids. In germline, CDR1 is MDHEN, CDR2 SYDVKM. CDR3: CASRPLGAHGYTF. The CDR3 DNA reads TGTGCCAGCAGACCTCTAGGGGCGCATGGCTACACCTTC.

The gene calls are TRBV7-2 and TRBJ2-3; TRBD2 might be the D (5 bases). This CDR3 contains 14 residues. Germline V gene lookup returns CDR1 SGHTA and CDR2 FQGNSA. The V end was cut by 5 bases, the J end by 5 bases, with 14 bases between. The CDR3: CASSPGIGGDTQYF. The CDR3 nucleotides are TGTGCCAGCAGCCCTGGTATAGGAGGAGATACGCAGTATTTT.

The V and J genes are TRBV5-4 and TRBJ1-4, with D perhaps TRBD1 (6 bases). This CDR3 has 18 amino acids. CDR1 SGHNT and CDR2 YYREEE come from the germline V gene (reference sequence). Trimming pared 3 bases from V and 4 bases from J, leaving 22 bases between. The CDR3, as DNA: TGTGCCAGCAGCTCGGGGGGTGTCGGGGGCGGATTTAATGAAAAACTGTTTTTT. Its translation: CASSSGGVGGGFNEKLFF.